This TCR beta chain was identified in a study of blood T cell repertoires in COVID-19. Across the study: Material from acute and convalescent COVID-19 was sourced from the United States, Italy and Spain. Sample material is recorded as cDNA or gDNA derived from T cells, B-cell-depleted T cells, or PBMCs.

One Seattle source followed patients from active infection through their disease course. This CDR3 has 15 amino acids. With 4 bases removed from V and 4 bases from J, the gap between germline ends came to 16 bases. CDR1 and CDR2 (germline): LGHNA, YSLEER. Repertoires were generated with immunoSEQ multiplex PCR, while TCRdb's copy carries only in-frame clones and drops some. Among a few hundred thousand clones listed, more than 70% were seen once. The sequence came from a man aged 50 to 60 with COVID-19, enrolled during active disease. The rearrangement links TRBV4-3 to TRBJ1-2; no definite D call. The sample was peripheral blood. CDR3 DNA: TGCGCCAGCAGCCCGCCGGGTGTCCCGCGCTATGGCTACACCTTC. Protein product: CASSPPGVPRYGYTF.